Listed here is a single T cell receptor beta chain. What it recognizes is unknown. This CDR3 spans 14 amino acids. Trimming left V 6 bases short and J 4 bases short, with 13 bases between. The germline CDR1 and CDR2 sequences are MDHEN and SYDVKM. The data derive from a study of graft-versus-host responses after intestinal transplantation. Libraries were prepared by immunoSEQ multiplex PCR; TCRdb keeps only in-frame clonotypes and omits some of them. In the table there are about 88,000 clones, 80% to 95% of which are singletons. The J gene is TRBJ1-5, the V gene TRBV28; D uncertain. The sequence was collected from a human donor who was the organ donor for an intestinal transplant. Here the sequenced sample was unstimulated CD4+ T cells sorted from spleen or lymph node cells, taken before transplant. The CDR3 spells CASSQTGANQPQHF. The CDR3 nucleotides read TGTGCCAGCAGCCAAACGGGAGCAAATCAGCCCCAGCATTTT.